This passage covers 25 T cell receptor beta chains from one sample sequenced in a study of glioma-infiltrating T cells (dated by TCRdb to between 2015 and 2016). Sequencing was performed on an Illumina MiSeq. The iRepertoire nested amplicon-rescue multiplex PCR (arm-PCR) platform was used to amplify TCR alpha and beta CDR3 regions from RNA. Through fastp at Q25 and MiXCR, TCRdb rebuilt clones from the public reads, retaining in-frame beta chains. Rows are combined by CDR3 protein, so each entry shows the most common genes and DNA. The sample data list 150,000 to 200,000 distinct CDR3 sequences, and 25% to 35% of these were observed just once. 20% to 25% of the sample is in the top ten clones. Sequencing used glioma tissue, nonneoplastic brain tissue, or PBMCs (not recorded which). These receptors were obtained from a human donor with low-grade glioma or glioblastoma, undergoing nonglioma brain surgery, or in good health (not recorded which).

This clonotype was recorded many times. CDR3 sequence reads: CSARKSGTDRNQPQHF. For the CDR3, the DNA is TGCAGTGCTAGAAAGTCGGGGACCGACCGCAATCAGCCCCAGCATTTT. The chain carries TRBV20-1 and TRBJ1-5; perhaps TRBD1 as D (5 bases). The CDR3 is made up of 16 amino acids. Trimming cost V 2 bases and J 2 bases, with 16 bases left between them. Germline V gene lookup returns CDR1 DFQATT and CDR2 SNEGSKA (reference sequence).

The chain joins TRBV19 to TRBJ1-1; D may be TRBD1 (5 bases). V was trimmed by 3 bases and J by 6 bases, leaving 14 bases between them. Germline V gene lookup returns CDR1 LNHDA and CDR2 SQIVND (reference sequence). The CDR3 is 14 residues long. The CDR3 is CASSIPGAGPEAFF. The CDR3 DNA reads as TGTGCCAGTAGTATTCCCGGGGCGGGGCCTGAAGCTTTCTTT.

Many counts were recorded for this clonotype. The rearrangement joins TRBV7-2 to TRBJ2-7; D unresolved. The CDR3 sequence is 13 residues long. Trimming took 3 bases from V and 7 from J, leaving 13 bases between them. Germline V gene data show CDR1 as SGHTA and CDR2 as FQGNSA. CDR3 DNA sequence: TGTGCCAGCAGCTTGGTTAGCAGTGGTGAGCAGTACTTC. Its protein product is CASSLVSSGEQYF. Full variable domain (rest looked up from reference TRBV7-2 and TRBJ2-7): GAGVSQSPSNKVTEKGKDVELRCDPISGHTALYWYRQSLGQGLEFLIYFQGNSAPDKSGLPSDRFSAERTGGSVSTLTIQRTQQEDSAVYLCASSLVSSGEQYFGPGTRLTVT.

The chain combines TRBV6-2 or TRBV6-3 with TRBJ1-5; D is unclear. The length of the CDR3 is 15 residues. The V and J ends lost 9 bases and 2 bases respectively, with 17 bases between them. The germline gives CDR1 MNHEY, CDR2 SVGEGT. The CDR3 sequence is CASTNRSRGNQPQHF. The DNA of the CDR3 is TGTGCCAGTACAAATCGCTCAAGAGGCAATCAGCCCCAGCATTTT.

This clonotype was seen at least ten times. This chain joins TRBV6-1 and TRBJ2-3, with D maybe TRBD2 (6 bases). The germline CDR1 and CDR2 sequences are MNHNS and SASEGT. The CDR3 contains 14 residues. V dropped 6 bases and J dropped 6 bases, with 16 bases sitting between them. The CDR3, as DNA: TGTGCCAGCAGCAAGGGACTCAGGATTGATACGCAGTATTTT. Its protein is CASSKGLRIDTQYF.

This clonotype has ten or more counts. The CDR3 DNA reads as TGTGCCAGCAGCCCCCTAACCCTAGCGGGAGGGGGTAATGAGCAGTTCTTC. This translates into CASSPLTLAGGGNEQFF. The rearrangement joins TRBV7-6 to TRBJ2-1, with TRBD2 identical over 12 bases. The V gene's germline CDR1 is SGHVS and CDR2 FNYEAQ. V was pared by 5 bases and J by 7 bases, with 12 bases of the junction left unmatched. CDR3 length: 17 residues.

This chain joins TRBV5-4 and TRBJ2-7; D is unresolved. Per the germline V gene, CDR1 is SGHNT and CDR2 is YYREEE (reference sequence). The V end was cut by 4 bases, the J end by 2 bases, with 19 bases between. The CDR3 is made up of 16 amino acids. The DNA for the CDR3 is TGTGCCAGCAGCCCCACCAGGAAGAGCAACCCCTACGAGCAGTACTTC. It is translated as CASSPTRKSNPYEQYF.

The chain is built from TRBV5-6 and TRBJ2-1, with D tentatively TRBD2 (5 bases). The CDR3 has 15 amino acids. Germline lookup yields CDR1 SGHDT and CDR2 YYEEEE. Trimming removed 0 bases at V and 8 bases at J, with 15 bases between. The CDR3 coding sequence is TGTGCCAGCAGCTTGGGCCCTACTAGTTTTGATGAGCAGTTCTTC. The encoded protein is CASSLGPTSFDEQFF.

Concerning this clonotype itself: A much larger clone sits a single nucleotide away, making a read error possible. This chain links TRBV4-1 with TRBJ1-2; 7 nucleotides agree with TRBD1. V lost 5 bases and J lost 5; bases outside the gene matches: 8. Germline-derived CDR1 and CDR2 are MGHRA and YSYEKL. The CDR3 loop spans 14 amino acids. Written as DNA, the CDR3 is TGCGCCAGCAGCAAGATTGACAGGGTTTATGGCTACACCTTC. Its translation is CASSKIDRVYGYTF.

This clonotype was seen at least ten times. The chain combines TRBV5-1 with TRBJ1-1; a possible D gene is TRBD1 (6 bases). V lost 0 bases, J lost 1 base, and 10 bases lay in between. This CDR3 region has 15 residues. In germline, CDR1 is SGHRS, CDR2 YFSETQ. CDR3 in DNA: TGCGCCAGCAGCTTGGGGGCGACAGGGAACACTGAAGCTTTCTTT. Translated, it gives CASSLGATGNTEAFF. The whole variable domain, remainder taken from reference TRBV5-1 and TRBJ1-1, is KAGVTQTPRYLIKTRGQQVTLSCSPISGHRSVSWYQQTPGQGLQFLFEYFSETQRNKGNFPGRFSGRQFSNSRSEMNVSTLELGDSALYLCASSLGATGNTEAFFGQGTRLTVV.

The J gene is TRBJ2-3, the V gene TRBV7-9, with D perhaps matching TRBD2 (6 bases). CDR1 is SEHNR and CDR2 is FQNEAQ in the germline V gene (reference sequence). This CDR3 region has 13 residues. V gave up 8 bases and J gave up 4 bases, with 13 bases separating them. The CDR3: CASREPTSDTQYF. The CDR3 bases are TGTGCCAGCCGGGAGCCCACCTCAGATACGCAGTATTTT.

This CDR3 reads CASSLTDQNTGELFF. DNA for the CDR3: TGTGCCAGCAGCCTCACTGACCAAAACACCGGGGAGCTGTTTTTT. The V call is TRBV9, the J call TRBJ2-2, with D unclear. V was pared by 4 bases and J by 2 bases, with 12 bases between. The CDR3 extends over 15 amino acids. Germline V gene data show CDR1 as SGDLS and CDR2 as YYNGEE. The full variable domain, with the rest looked up from reference TRBV9 and TRBJ2-2, is DSGVTQTPKHLITATGQRVTLRCSPRSGDLSVYWYQQSLDQGLQFLIQYYNGEERAKGNILERFSAQQFPDLHSELNLSSLELGDSALYFCASSLTDQNTGELFFGEGSRLTVL.

This clonotype was seen at least ten times. The chain is built from TRBV20-1 and TRBJ2-1; 7 nucleotides line up with TRBD2. This CDR3 contains 14 residues. The ends lost 1 base at V and 2 bases at J; junction bases unmatched: 2. CDR1 DFQATT and CDR2 SNEGSKA come from the germline V gene (reference sequence). The CDR3: CSARARETYNEQFF. Written as DNA, the CDR3 is TGCAGTGCTAGAGCGCGGGAGACCTACAATGAGCAGTTCTTC.

This clonotype occurred many times. This chain links TRBV4-1 with TRBJ2-7; D possibly matches TRBD1 or TRBD2 (5 bases each). The germline V gene encodes CDR1 MGHRA and CDR2 YSYEKL. This CDR3 contains 17 residues. V gave up 0 bases and J gave up 0 bases, with 15 bases separating them. CDR3 protein: CASSQDLGRESSYEQYF. As DNA, the CDR3 is TGCGCCAGCAGCCAAGATCTGGGACGGGAAAGCTCCTACGAGCAGTACTTC.

Ten or more counts support this clonotype. The rearrangement links TRBV7-9 to TRBJ2-7, with D unclear. Germline V CDR1 and CDR2: SEHNR, FQNEAQ (reference sequence). The CDR3 spans 14 residues. V lost 4 bases and J 3 bases, leaving 13 bases between the germline ends. As DNA, the CDR3 is TGTGCCAGCAGCTCCCAAGGGCCAAACTACGAGCAGTACTTC. This codes for CASSSQGPNYEQYF.

A word on this clonotype: With a much larger clone just one base away, this may be a read error. The chain joins TRBV12-3 or TRBV12-4 to TRBJ1-2; no clear D gene. The CDR3 is 13 residues long. V dropped 9 bases and J dropped 7 bases, with 18 bases sitting between them. This CDR3 reads CARTSFIQAGYTF. The CDR3 coding sequence is TGTGCCAGAACCAGTTTCATCCAAGCTGGCTACACCTTC.

This clonotype has more than one count but fewer than ten. A much larger clone sits a single nucleotide away, making a read error possible. The chain joins TRBV25-1 to TRBJ2-7; D unresolved. V was trimmed by 3 bases and J by 3 bases, leaving 6 bases between them. Germline V gene lookup returns CDR1 MGHDK and CDR2 SYGVNS. The CDR3 spans 12 residues. The CDR3 sequence is CASSDRRYEQYF. In nucleotides, the CDR3 is TGTGCCAGCAGTGACCGTCGCTACGAGCAGTACTTC.

This clonotype was observed at least ten times. The gene calls are TRBV20-1 and TRBJ2-5; D uncertain. Germline V gene sequence: CDR1 DFQATT, CDR2 SNEGSKA (reference sequence). The CDR3 is made up of 13 amino acids. V was shortened by 5 bases and J by 3 bases, with 13 bases between the two germline ends. The DNA of the CDR3 is TGCAGTGCTGCTCTTTCAGGAGAAGAGACCCAGTACTTC. This encodes CSAALSGEETQYF.

This clonotype has a handful of counts. This could be a read error, since a much larger clone is one nucleotide away. The J gene is TRBJ2-7, the V gene TRBV6-1; 14 bases are a match to TRBD2. CDR3 size: 16 residues. Germline CDR1 is MNHNS and CDR2 is SASEGT. As DNA, the CDR3 is TGTGCCAGCAGTGATGGGACTAGCGGGAGTAGGTACGAGCGGTACTTC. This codes for CASSDGTSGSRYERYF.

This chain uses TRBV5-5 with TRBJ2-2; D gene uncertain. Per germline, CDR1 SGHKS and CDR2 YYEKEE (reference sequence). V dropped 2 bases and J dropped 2 bases, with 4 bases sitting between them. The CDR3 runs to 13 residues. This chain's CDR3 is CASSLYNTGELFF. CDR3 DNA: TGTGCCAGCAGCTTATATAACACCGGGGAGCTGTTTTTT.

The chain recombines TRBV9 with TRBJ2-1, with TRBD2 as a possible D gene (6 bases). Between the trimmed V and J ends, which lost 0 bases and 6 bases, there was a span of 19 bases. Germline loops: CDR1 SGDLS, CDR2 YYNGEE. The CDR3 length is 17 residues. CDR3 in DNA: TGTGCCAGCAGCGTAGAGTCCGTACTAGCACTATTCAATGAGCAGTTCTTC. Its protein product is CASSVESVLALFNEQFF.

This clonotype has ten or more counts. The J gene is TRBJ2-1, the V gene TRBV7-2; 8 nucleotides align to TRBD2. Germline lookup yields CDR1 SGHTA and CDR2 FQGNSA. Unmatched junction bases numbered 17, after V lost 6 bases and J lost 4 bases. CDR3 length equals 18 residues. CDR3 residues: CASRYRSPAGGEYNEQFF. The CDR3 DNA reads TGTGCCAGCAGGTACAGGTCCCCGGCGGGAGGCGAATACAATGAGCAGTTCTTC. The complete variable domain, with remaining parts taken from reference TRBV7-2 and TRBJ2-1, reads GAGVSQSPSNKVTEKGKDVELRCDPISGHTALYWYRQSLGQGLEFLIYFQGNSAPDKSGLPSDRFSAERTGGSVSTLTIQRTQQEDSAVYLCASRYRSPAGGEYNEQFFGPGTRLTVL.

This clonotype was seen a single time. A clone one base away is much larger, so this may be a read error. The chain uses TRBV28 and TRBJ1-5; no reliable D call. From germline, CDR1 is MDHEN and CDR2 SYDVKM. CDR3 length: 14 residues. CDR3 nucleotide sequence: TGCGCCAGCAGCCTCTCTAGGTGGAATCAGCCCCAGCATTTT. It encodes CASSLSRWNQPQHF.

The chain employs TRBV4-1 and TRBJ2-3; 9 bases fit TRBD2. Germline V CDR1 and CDR2: MGHRA, YSYEKL. The CDR3 covers 17 residues. The V segment lost 3 bases and the J segment 4 bases; nucleotides outside the gene matches: 11. This CDR3 reads CASSHPAAGGRADTQYF. The DNA for the CDR3 is TGCGCCAGCAGCCACCCGGCGGCGGGAGGGCGGGCAGATACGCAGTATTTT.

In this sample, this clonotype turned up many times. The J gene is TRBJ1-1, the V gene TRBV7-9; TRBD1 agrees at 7 bases. CDR1 SEHNR and CDR2 FQNEAQ come from the germline V gene (reference sequence). Losses at the gene ends were 8 bases for V and 0 bases for J; bases not matched to a gene: 9. The CDR3 is 15 amino acids. CDR3: CASGEQGTLNTEAFF. CDR3 DNA sequence: TGTGCCAGCGGCGAACAGGGGACCCTGAACACTGAAGCTTTCTTT.